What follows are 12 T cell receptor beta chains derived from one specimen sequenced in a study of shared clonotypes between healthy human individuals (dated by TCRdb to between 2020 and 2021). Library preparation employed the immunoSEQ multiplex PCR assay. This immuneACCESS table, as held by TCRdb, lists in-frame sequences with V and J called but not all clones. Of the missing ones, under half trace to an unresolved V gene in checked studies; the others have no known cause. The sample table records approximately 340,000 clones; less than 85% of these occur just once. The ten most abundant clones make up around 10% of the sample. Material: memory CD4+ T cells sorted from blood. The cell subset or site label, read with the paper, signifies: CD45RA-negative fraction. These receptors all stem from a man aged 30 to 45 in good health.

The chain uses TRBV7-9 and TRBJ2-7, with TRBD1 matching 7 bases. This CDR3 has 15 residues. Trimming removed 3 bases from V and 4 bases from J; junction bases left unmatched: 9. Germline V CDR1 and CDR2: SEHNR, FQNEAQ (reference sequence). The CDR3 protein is CASSFTGVGEYEQYF. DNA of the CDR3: TGTGCCAGCAGCTTCACAGGGGTAGGTGAATACGAGCAGTACTTC.

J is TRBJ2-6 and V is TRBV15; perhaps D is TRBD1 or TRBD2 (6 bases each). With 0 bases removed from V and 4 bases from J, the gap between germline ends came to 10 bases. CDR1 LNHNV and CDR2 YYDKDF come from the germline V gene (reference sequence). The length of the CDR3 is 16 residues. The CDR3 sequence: CATSREGGTGANVLTF. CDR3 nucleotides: TGTGCCACCAGCAGAGAAGGGGGGACCGGGGCCAACGTCCTGACTTTC.

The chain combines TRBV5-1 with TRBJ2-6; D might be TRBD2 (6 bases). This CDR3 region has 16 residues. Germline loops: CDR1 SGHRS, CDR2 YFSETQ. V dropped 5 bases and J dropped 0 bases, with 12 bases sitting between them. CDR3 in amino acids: CASRFDGGSGANVLTF. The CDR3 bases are TGCGCCAGCAGATTTGACGGGGGCTCTGGGGCCAACGTCCTGACTTTC.

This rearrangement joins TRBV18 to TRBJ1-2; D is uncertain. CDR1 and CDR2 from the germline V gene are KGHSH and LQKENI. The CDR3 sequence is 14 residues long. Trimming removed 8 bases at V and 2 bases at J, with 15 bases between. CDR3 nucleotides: TGTGCCAGCCACCGAGGACGAAGCAACTATGGCTACACCTTC. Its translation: CASHRGRSNYGYTF.

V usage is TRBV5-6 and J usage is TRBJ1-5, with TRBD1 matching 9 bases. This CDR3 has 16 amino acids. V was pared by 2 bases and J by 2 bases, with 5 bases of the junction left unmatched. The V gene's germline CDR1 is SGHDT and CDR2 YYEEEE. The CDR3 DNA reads TGTGCCAGCAGCTTCACAGGGGGCGATCGCAATCAGCCCCAGCATTTT. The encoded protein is CASSFTGGDRNQPQHF.

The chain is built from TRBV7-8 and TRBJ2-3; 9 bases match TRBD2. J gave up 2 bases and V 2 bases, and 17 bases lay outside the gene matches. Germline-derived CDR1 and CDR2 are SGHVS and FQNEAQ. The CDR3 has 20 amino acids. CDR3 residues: CASSLLPVGTSTPHTDTQYF. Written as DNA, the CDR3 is TGTGCCAGCAGCTTATTGCCTGTTGGGACTAGCACCCCCCACACAGATACGCAGTATTTT.

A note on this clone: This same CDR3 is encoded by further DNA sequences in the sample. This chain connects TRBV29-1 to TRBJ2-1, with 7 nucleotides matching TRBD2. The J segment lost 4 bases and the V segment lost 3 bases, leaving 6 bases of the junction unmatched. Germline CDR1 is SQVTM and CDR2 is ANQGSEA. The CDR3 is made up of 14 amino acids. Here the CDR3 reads CSVDASGIYNEQFF. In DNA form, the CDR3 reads TGCAGCGTTGATGCCAGCGGGATTTACAATGAGCAGTTCTTC.

The CDR3 spells CAIEITEAGTQYF. DNA of the CDR3: TGTGCTATCGAAATAACAGAGGCTGGTACGCAGTATTTT. The gene calls are TRBV7-7 and TRBJ2-3; D is ambiguous. Germline assignment: CDR1 SSHAT and CDR2 FNYEAQ (reference sequence). There are 13 residues in the CDR3.

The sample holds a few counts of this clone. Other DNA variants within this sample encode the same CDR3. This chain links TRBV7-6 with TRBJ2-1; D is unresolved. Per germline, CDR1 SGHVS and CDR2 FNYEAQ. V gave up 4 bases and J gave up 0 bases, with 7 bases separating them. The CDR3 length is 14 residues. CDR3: CASSSGPSYNEQFF. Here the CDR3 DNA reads TGTGCCAGCAGCTCCGGGCCCTCCTACAATGAGCAGTTCTTC. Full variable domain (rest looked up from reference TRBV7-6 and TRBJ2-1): GAGVSQSPRYKVTKRGQDVALRCDPISGHVSLYWYRQALGQGPEFLTYFNYEAQQDKSGLPNDRFSAERPEGSISTLTIQRTEQRDSAMYRCASSSGPSYNEQFFGPGTRLTVL.

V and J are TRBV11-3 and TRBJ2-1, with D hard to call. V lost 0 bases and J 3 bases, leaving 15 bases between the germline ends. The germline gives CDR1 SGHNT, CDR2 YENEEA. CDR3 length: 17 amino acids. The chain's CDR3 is CASSLDSRDANYNEQFF. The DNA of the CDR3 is TGTGCCAGCAGCTTAGATAGTAGGGATGCCAACTACAATGAGCAGTTCTTC.

CDR3 DNA sequence: TGCGCCAGCAGCTCGGGACAGCTGAACACTGAAGCTTTCTTT. This gives the protein CASSSGQLNTEAFF. V is TRBV5-1 and J is TRBJ1-1; 7 nucleotides line up with TRBD1. The J segment lost 0 bases and the V segment lost 3 bases, leaving 2 bases of the junction unmatched. In germline, CDR1 is SGHRS, CDR2 YFSETQ. The CDR3 totals 14 residues.

In DNA form, the CDR3 reads TGTGCCAGCAGCCTAACCGGGACTAGCGGGATCAATGAGCAGTTCTTC. Translation: CASSLTGTSGINEQFF. The gene calls are TRBV7-9 and TRBJ2-1; TRBD2 matches 13 bases. V trimming: 5 bases; J trimming: 6 bases; junction bases outside the gene matches: 7. Germline CDR1 and CDR2: SEHNR and FQNEAQ (reference sequence). This CDR3 has 16 amino acids.